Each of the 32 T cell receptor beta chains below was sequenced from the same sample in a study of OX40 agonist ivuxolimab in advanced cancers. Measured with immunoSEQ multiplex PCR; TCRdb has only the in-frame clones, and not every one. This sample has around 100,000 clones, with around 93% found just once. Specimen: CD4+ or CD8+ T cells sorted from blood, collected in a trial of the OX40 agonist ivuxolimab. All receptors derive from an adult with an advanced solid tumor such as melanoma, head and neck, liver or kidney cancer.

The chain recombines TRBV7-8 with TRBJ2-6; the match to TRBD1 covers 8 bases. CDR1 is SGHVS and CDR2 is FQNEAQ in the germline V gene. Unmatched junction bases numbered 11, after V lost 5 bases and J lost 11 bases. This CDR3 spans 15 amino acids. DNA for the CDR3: TGTGCCAGCAGCCCCCGGGACAGGCGTCCCGACGTCCTGACTTTC. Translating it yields CASSPRDRRPDVLTF.

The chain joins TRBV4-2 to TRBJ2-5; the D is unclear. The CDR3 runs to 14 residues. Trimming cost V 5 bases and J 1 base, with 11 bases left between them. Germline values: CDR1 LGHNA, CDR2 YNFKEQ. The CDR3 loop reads CASSSMKGQETQYF. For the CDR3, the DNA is TGTGCCAGCAGCTCCATGAAGGGCCAAGAGACCCAGTACTTC.

Here the CDR3 reads CAWSVAGVNTGELFF. CDR3 coding DNA: TGTGCCTGGAGTGTAGCGGGAGTTAACACCGGGGAGCTGTTTTTT. This chain connects TRBV30 to TRBJ2-2, with 8 bases identical to TRBD2. Germline loops: CDR1 GTSNPN, CDR2 SVGIG (reference sequence). J gave up 2 bases and V 0 bases, and 2 bases lay outside the gene matches. The length of the CDR3 is 15 residues.

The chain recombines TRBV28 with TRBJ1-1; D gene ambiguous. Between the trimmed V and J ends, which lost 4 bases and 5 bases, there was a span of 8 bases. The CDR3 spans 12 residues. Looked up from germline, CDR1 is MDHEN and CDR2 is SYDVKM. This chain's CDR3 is CASSSGWTEAFF. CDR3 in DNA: TGTGCCAGCAGTTCCGGATGGACTGAAGCTTTCTTT.

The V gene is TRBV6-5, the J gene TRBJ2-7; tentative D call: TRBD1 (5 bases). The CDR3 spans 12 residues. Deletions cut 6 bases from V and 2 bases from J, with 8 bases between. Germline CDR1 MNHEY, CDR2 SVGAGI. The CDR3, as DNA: TGTGCCAGCAGGGGGCTGGCCTACGAGCAGTACTTC. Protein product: CASRGLAYEQYF.

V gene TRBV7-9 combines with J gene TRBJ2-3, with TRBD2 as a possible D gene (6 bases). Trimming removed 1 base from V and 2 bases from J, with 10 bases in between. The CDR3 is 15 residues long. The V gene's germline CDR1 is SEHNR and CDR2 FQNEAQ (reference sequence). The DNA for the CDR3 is TGTGCCAGCAGCTTAGGGGGACTCCCCACAGATACGCAGTATTTT. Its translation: CASSLGGLPTDTQYF.

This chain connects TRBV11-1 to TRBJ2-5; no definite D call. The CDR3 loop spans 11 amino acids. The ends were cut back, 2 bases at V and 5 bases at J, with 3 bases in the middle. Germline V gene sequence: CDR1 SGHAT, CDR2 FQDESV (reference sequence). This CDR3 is CASSLTETQYF. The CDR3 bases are TGTGCCAGCAGCTTAACCGAGACCCAGTACTTC.

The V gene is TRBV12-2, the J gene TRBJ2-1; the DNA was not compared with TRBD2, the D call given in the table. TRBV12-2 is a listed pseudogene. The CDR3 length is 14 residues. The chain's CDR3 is CASRCLAGVCEQFF. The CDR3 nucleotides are TGTGCAAGTCGCTGCCTAGCGGGAGTTTGTGAGCAGTTCTTC.

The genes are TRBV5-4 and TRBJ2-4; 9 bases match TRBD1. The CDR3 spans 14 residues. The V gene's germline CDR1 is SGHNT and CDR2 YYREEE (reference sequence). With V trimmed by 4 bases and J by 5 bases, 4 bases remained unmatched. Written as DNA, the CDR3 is TGTGCCAGCAGCCCAAGACAGGGGGAAAACATTCAGTACTTC. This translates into CASSPRQGENIQYF. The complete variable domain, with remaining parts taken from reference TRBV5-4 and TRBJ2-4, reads ETGVTQSPTHLIKTRGQQVTLRCSSQSGHNTVSWYQQALGQGPQFIFQYYREEENGRGNFPPRFSGLQFPNYSSELNVNALELDDSALYLCASSPRQGENIQYFGAGTRLSVL.

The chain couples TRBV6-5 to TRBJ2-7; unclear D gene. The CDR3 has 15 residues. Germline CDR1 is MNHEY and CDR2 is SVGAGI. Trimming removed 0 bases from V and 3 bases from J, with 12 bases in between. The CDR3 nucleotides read TGTGCCAGCAGTTACTCTTACAGTGCGAACTACGAGCAGTACTTC. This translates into CASSYSYSANYEQYF.

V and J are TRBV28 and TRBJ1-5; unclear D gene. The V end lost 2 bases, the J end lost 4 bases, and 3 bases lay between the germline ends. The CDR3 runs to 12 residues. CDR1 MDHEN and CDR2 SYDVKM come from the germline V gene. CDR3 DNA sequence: TGTGCCAGCAGTTTACAGAATCAGCCCCAGCATTTT. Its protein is CASSLQNQPQHF.

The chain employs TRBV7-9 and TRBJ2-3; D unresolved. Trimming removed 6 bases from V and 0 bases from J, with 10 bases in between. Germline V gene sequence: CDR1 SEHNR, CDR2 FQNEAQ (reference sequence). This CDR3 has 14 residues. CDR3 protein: CASSQRSSTDTQYF. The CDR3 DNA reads TGTGCCAGCAGTCAAAGGAGCAGCACAGATACGCAGTATTTT.

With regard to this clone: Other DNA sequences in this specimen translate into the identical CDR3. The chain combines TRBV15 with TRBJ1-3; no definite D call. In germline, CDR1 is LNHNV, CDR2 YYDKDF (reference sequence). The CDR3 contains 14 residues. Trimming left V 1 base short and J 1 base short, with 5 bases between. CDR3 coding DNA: TGTGCCACCAGCAGAGGCGGGTCTGGAAACACCATATATTTT. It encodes CATSRGGSGNTIYF. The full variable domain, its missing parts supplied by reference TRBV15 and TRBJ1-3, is DAMVIQNPRYQVTQFGKPVTLSCSQTLNHNVMYWYQQKSSQAPKLLFHYYDKDFNNEADTPDNFQSRRPNTSFCFLDIRSPGLGDTAMYLCATSRGGSGNTIYFGEGSWLTVV.

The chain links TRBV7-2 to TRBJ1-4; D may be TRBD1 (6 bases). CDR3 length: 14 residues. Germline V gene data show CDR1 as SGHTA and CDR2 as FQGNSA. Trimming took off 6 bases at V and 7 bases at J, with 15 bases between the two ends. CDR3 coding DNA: TGTGCCAGCAGACTGACCGGGACATCTGAAAAACTGTTTTTT. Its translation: CASRLTGTSEKLFF.

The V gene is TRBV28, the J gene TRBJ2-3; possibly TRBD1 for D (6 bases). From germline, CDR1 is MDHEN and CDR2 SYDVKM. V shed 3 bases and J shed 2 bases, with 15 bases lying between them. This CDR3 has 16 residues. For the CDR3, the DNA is TGTGCCAGCAGTTTTAGGGGGAAATACTACACAGATACGCAGTATTTT. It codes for CASSFRGKYYTDTQYF. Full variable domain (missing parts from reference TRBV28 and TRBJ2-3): DVKVTQSSRYLVKRTGEKVFLECVQDMDHENMFWYRQDPGLGLRLIYFSYDVKMKEKGDIPEGYSVSREKKERFSLILESASTNQTSMYLCASSFRGKYYTDTQYFGPGTRLTVL.

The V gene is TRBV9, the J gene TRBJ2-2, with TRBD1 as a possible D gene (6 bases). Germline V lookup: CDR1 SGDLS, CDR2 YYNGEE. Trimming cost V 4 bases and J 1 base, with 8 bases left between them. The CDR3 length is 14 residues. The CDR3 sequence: CASSLGQNTGELFF. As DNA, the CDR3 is TGTGCCAGCAGCCTGGGACAGAACACCGGGGAGCTGTTTTTT.

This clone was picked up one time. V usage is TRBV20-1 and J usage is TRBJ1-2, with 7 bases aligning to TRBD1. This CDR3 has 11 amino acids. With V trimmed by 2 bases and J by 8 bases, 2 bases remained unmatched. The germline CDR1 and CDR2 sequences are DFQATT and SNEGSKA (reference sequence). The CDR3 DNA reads TGCAGTGCTAGACAGGGGGACGGCTACACCTTC. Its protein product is CSARQGDGYTF.

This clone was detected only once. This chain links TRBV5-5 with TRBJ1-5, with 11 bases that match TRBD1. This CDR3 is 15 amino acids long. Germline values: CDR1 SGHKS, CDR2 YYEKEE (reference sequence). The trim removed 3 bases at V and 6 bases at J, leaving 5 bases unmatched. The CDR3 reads CASSYGQGALQPQHF. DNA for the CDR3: TGTGCCAGCAGCTACGGACAGGGGGCTCTTCAGCCCCAGCATTTT. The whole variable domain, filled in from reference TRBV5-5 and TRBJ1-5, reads DAGVTQSPTHLIKTRGQQVTLRCSPISGHKSVSWYQQVLGQGPQFIFQYYEKEERGRGNFPDRFSARQFPNYSSELNVNALLLGDSALYLCASSYGQGALQPQHFGDGTRLSIL.

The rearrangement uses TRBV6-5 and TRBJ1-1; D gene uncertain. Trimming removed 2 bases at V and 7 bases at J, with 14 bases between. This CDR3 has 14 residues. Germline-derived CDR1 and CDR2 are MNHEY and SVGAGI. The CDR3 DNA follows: TGTGCCAGCAGTTACCTCAGGAATAGTGGTGAAGCTTTCTTT. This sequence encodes CASSYLRNSGEAFF.

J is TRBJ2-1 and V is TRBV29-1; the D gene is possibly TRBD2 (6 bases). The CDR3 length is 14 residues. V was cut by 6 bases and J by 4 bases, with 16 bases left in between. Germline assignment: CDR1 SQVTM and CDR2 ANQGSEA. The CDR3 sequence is CSVRPYSGYNEQFF. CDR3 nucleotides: TGCAGCGTCCGGCCCTATAGCGGATACAATGAGCAGTTCTTC.

DNA for the CDR3: TGTGCCAGCAGTTTCTCAGGCGGCTACGAGCAGTACTTC. Translation gives CASSFSGGYEQYF. The rearrangement uses TRBV6-6 and TRBJ2-7; no clear D. The germline V gene encodes CDR1 MNHNY and CDR2 SVGAGI (reference sequence). The CDR3 extends over 13 amino acids. Trimming took off 4 bases at V and 3 bases at J, with 10 bases between the two ends.

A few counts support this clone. CDR3 in DNA: TGTGCCAGTAGTATTCGGACGAACACTGAAGCTTTCTTT. Translating gives CASSIRTNTEAFF. This chain uses TRBV19 with TRBJ1-1; D gene ambiguous. Trimming removed 3 bases from V and 1 base from J, with 6 bases in between. Germline V gene lookup returns CDR1 LNHDA and CDR2 SQIVND (reference sequence). The CDR3 totals 13 residues. The entire variable domain, with the rest obtained from reference TRBV19 and TRBJ1-1, is as follows: DGGITQSPKYLFRKEGQNVTLSCEQNLNHDAMYWYRQDPGQGLRLIYYSQIVNDFQKGDIAEGYSVSREKKESFPLTVTSAQKNPTAFYLCASSIRTNTEAFFGQGTRLTVV.

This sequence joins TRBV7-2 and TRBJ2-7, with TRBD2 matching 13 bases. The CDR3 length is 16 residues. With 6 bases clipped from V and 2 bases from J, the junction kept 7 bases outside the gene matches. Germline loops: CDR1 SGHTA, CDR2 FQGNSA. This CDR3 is CASSRTSGSPTYEQYF. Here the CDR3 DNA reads TGTGCCAGCAGTCGGACTAGCGGGAGCCCAACCTACGAGCAGTACTTC.

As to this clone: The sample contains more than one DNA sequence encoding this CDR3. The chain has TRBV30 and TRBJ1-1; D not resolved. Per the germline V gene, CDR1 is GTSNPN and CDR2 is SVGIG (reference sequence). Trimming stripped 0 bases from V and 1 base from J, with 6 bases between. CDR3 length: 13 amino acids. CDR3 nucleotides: TGTGCCTGGAGTGTAAGCCAGAACACTGAAGCTTTCTTT. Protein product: CAWSVSQNTEAFF.

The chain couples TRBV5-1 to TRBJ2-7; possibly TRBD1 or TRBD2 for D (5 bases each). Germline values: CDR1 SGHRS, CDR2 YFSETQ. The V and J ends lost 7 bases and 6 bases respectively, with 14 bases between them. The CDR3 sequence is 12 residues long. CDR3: CASPGGGGEQYF. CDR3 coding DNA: TGCGCCAGCCCTGGGGGTGGTGGCGAGCAGTACTTC.

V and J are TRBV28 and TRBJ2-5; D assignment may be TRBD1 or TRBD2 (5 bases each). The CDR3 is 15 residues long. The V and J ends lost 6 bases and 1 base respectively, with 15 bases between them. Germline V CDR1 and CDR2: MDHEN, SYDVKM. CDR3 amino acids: CASSPFGTPQETQYF. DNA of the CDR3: TGTGCCAGCAGCCCCTTTGGGACGCCCCAAGAGACCCAGTACTTC.

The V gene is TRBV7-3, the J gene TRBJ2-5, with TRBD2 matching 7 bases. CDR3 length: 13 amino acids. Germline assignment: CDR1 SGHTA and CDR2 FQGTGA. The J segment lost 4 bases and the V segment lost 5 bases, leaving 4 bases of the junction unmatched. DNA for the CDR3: TGTGCCAGCAGCGCGGGAGCCCGAGAGACCCAGTACTTC. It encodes CASSAGARETQYF.

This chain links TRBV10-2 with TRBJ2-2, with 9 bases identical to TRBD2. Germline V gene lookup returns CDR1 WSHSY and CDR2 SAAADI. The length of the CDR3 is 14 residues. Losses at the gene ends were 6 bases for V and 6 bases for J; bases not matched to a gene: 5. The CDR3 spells CASRTSGRSGELFF. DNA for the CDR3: TGCGCCAGCAGGACTAGCGGTAGATCCGGGGAGCTGTTTTTT.

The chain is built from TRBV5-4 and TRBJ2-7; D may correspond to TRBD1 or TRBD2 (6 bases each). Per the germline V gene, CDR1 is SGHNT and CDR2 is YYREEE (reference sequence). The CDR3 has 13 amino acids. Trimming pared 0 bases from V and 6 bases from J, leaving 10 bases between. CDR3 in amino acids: CASSLEGGSEQYF. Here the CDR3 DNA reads TGTGCCAGCAGCTTGGAGGGGGGCAGCGAGCAGTACTTC.

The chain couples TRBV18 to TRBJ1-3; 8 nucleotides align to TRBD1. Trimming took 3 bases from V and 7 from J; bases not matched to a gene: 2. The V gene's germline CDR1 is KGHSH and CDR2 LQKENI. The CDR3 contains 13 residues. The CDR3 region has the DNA TGTGCCAGCTCACCGGACAGGGCGAACACCATATATTTT. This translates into CASSPDRANTIYF.

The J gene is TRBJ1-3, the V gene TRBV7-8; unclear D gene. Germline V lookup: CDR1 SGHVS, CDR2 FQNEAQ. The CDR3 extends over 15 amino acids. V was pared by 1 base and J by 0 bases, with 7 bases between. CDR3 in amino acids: CASSLGGNSGNTIYF. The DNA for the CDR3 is TGTGCCAGCAGCTTAGGGGGAAACTCTGGAAACACCATATATTTT.

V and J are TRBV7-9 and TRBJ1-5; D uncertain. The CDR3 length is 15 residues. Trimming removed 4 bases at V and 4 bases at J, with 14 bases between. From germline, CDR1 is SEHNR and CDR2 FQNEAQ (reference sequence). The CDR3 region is CASSSELMGNQPQHF. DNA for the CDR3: TGTGCCAGCAGCTCCGAACTCATGGGAAATCAGCCCCAGCATTTT.